A single sample is the source of the 10 T cell receptor beta chains below, sequenced in a study of T cells in Graves' hyperthyroidism and ophthalmopathy. The CDR3 regions of TCR beta were amplified from RNA transcripts. The study used the HTBI primer set for a first-round RT-PCR of the TCR CDR3. TCRdb re-called the multiplex PCR reads through MiXCR, storing one row per CDR3 protein. Among over 350,000 distinct CDR3 sequences listed, roughly 14% were seen once. The sample was blood. The receptors originated from a man younger than 35 with Graves' ophthalmopathy.

This clonotype was picked up many times. A junction boundary mismatches the germline segment, possibly from a read error. CDR3 nucleotide sequence: TGTGCCAGCAGCTTGGTTAGGGGTGGTAACAGTGAAGCTTTCTTT. Translation gives CASSLVRGGNSEAFF. This chain joins TRBV5-6 and TRBJ1-1; a possible D gene is TRBD1 (5 bases). This CDR3 region has 15 residues. Germline-derived CDR1 and CDR2 are SGHDT and YYEEEE.

This clonotype was picked up many times. The rearrangement uses TRBV2 and TRBJ2-1; 10 bases agree with TRBD2. CDR1 and CDR2 from the germline V gene are SNHLY and FYNNEI. CDR3 size: 14 residues. V lost 4 bases and J lost 7; bases outside the gene matches: 4. For the CDR3, the DNA is TGTGCCAGCAGTGGGAGCGGGAGGGAGAATGAGCAGTTCTTC. Amino acids: CASSGSGRENEQFF.

This clonotype was recorded many times. The chain joins TRBV11-3 to TRBJ2-5; D is ambiguous. The V gene's germline CDR1 is SGHNT and CDR2 YENEEA. The CDR3 consists of 11 residues. Trimming took off 1 base at V and 5 bases at J, with 2 bases between the two ends. This chain's CDR3 is CASSLVETQYF. CDR3 bases: TGTGCCAGCAGCTTAGTTGAGACCCAGTACTTC.

This clonotype was seen repeatedly, ten times or more. This chain links TRBV24-1 with TRBJ1-1; 7 positions match TRBD1. The CDR3 spans 14 residues. V lost 7 bases, J lost 4 bases, and 8 bases stayed unmatched. Germline V gene data show CDR1 as KGHDR and CDR2 as SFDVKD. The chain's CDR3 is CATRRGQGGTEAFF. CDR3 in DNA: TGTGCCACCAGACGGGGGCAGGGGGGCACTGAAGCTTTCTTT.

The chain uses TRBV6-2 or TRBV6-3 and TRBJ2-3, with D possibly being TRBD2 (9 bases). CDR3 length equals 19 residues. The germline CDR1 and CDR2 sequences are MNHEY and SVGEGT. V dropped 7 bases and J dropped 1 base, with 27 bases sitting between them. As DNA, the CDR3 is TGTGCCAGCACATTCAGGGGGCGGGGGGGCGTTATGGGCACAGATACGCAGTATTTT. It translates to CASTFRGRGGVMGTDTQYF.

The J gene is TRBJ1-1, the V gene TRBV7-9; 8 nucleotides align to TRBD1. Trimming at V came to 5 bases and at J to 5 bases, leaving 7 bases not matched to a gene. Germline values: CDR1 SEHNR, CDR2 FQNEAQ (reference sequence). The CDR3 covers 14 residues. In DNA, the CDR3 is TGTGCCAGCAGCGCCACAGGGGGTCAAACTGAAGCTTTCTTT. The encoded protein is CASSATGGQTEAFF.

This clonotype was seen a handful of times. V gene TRBV5-6 combines with J gene TRBJ2-7; 10 bases match TRBD2. Germline values: CDR1 SGHDT, CDR2 YYEEEE. Trimming removed 1 base from V and 4 bases from J; junction bases left unmatched: 11. CDR3 length: 17 residues. The CDR3 DNA is TGTGCCAGCAGCTTGACTCGGCTAGCGGGAGAGAAGTACGAGCAGTACTTC. Amino acids: CASSLTRLAGEKYEQYF.

This clonotype was recorded many times. The CDR3: CASSLNRMGTGELFF. CDR3 nucleotides: TGTGCCAGCAGCTTAAACAGGATGGGGACCGGGGAGCTGTTTTTT. The chain has TRBV7-9 and TRBJ2-2; maybe TRBD1 (5 bases). CDR3 length: 15 residues. Germline-derived CDR1 and CDR2 are SEHNR and FQNEAQ (reference sequence). V shed 2 bases and J shed 5 bases, with 12 bases lying between them.

The sample holds many counts of this clonotype. The rearrangement links TRBV24-1 to TRBJ2-1; D not certain. CDR3 length: 15 residues. Deletions cut 0 bases from V and 4 bases from J, with 9 bases between. The V gene's germline CDR1 is KGHDR and CDR2 SFDVKD. The CDR3 DNA follows: TGTGCCACCAGTGATTTGCTGGCCCCGTACAATGAGCAGTTCTTC. This encodes CATSDLLAPYNEQFF.

This clonotype was counted at least ten times. This chain uses TRBV7-2 with TRBJ1-4, with D uncertain. Trimming took off 1 base at V and 0 bases at J, with 6 bases between the two ends. The CDR3 spans 15 residues. Germline V CDR1 and CDR2: SGHTA, FQGNSA. In DNA form, the CDR3 reads TGTGCCAGCAGCTTAGGGGTTGCAACTAATGAAAAACTGTTTTTT. Protein product: CASSLGVATNEKLFF. Full variable domain (remainder filled in from reference TRBV7-2 and TRBJ1-4): GAGVSQSPSNKVTEKGKDVELRCDPISGHTALYWYRQSLGQGLEFLIYFQGNSAPDKSGLPSDRFSAERTGGSVSTLTIQRTQQEDSAVYLCASSLGVATNEKLFFGSGTQLSVL.